These 10 T cell receptor beta chains originate from one sample sequenced in a study of identical twins. TCRdb used MiXCR to reprocess the 5' RACE reads, holding one entry per CDR3 protein. The repertoire has hundreds of thousands of distinct CDR3 sequences, approximately 13% of them found once; the top ten carry around 7.2%. In addition, the sample was reused for a study of yellow fever vaccine responses in identical twins.

Material: CD8+ T cells sorted from blood. These receptors all stem from a woman aged 18-29 years in good health.

This clonotype was counted only a few times. The chain has TRBV11-2 and TRBJ2-3, with D tentatively TRBD2 (6 bases). The V and J ends lost 5 bases and 6 bases respectively, with 21 bases between them. This CDR3 is 16 amino acids long. Germline CDR1 and CDR2: SGHAT and FQNNGV. CDR3 sequence: CASSPGPSAFMDTQYF. The CDR3 coding sequence is TGTGCCAGCAGCCCCGGACCTAGCGCCTTTATGGATACGCAGTATTTT.

This clonotype has a handful of counts. This chain joins TRBV9 and TRBJ2-3; TRBD2 aligns across 7 bases. CDR1 and CDR2 (germline): SGDLS, YYNGEE. Trimming cost V 4 bases and J 4 bases; bases outside gene matches: 12. The CDR3 is 16 amino acids. CDR3 protein: CASSPRLALLADTQYF. For the CDR3, the DNA is TGTGCCAGCAGCCCCCGACTAGCCCTTTTGGCAGATACGCAGTATTTT.

This clonotype has at least ten counts. The V call is TRBV20-1, the J call TRBJ2-7; D is unresolved. V was cut by 7 bases and J by 0 bases, with 10 bases left in between. This CDR3 is 12 amino acids long. Germline CDR1 reads DFQATT; CDR2 reads SNEGSKA (reference sequence). In DNA form, the CDR3 reads TGCAGTGTCCTACTTGACTCCTACGAGCAGTACGTC. Translating it yields CSVLLDSYEQYV.

The chain combines TRBV4-1 with TRBJ2-3; 9 bases map to TRBD1. The CDR3 is 15 amino acids. The J segment lost 2 bases and the V segment lost 4 bases, leaving 4 bases of the junction unmatched. Per the germline V gene, CDR1 is MGHRA and CDR2 is YSYEKL. The CDR3 here is CASSLRTGDTDTQYF. As DNA, the CDR3 is TGCGCCAGCAGCCTTCGGACAGGGGACACAGATACGCAGTATTTT.

This CDR3 reads CASSESGGETQYF. The CDR3, as DNA: TGTGCCAGCAGTGAATCAGGGGGAGAGACCCAGTACTTC. The gene calls are TRBV6-1 and TRBJ2-5; 7 nucleotides line up with TRBD1. The CDR3 consists of 13 residues. Germline V gene lookup returns CDR1 MNHNS and CDR2 SASEGT. V lost 2 bases to trimming and J lost 4 bases; unmatched junction nucleotides: 1.

V and J are TRBV5-5 and TRBJ2-7; 8 positions agree with TRBD2. Germline V gives CDR1 SGHKS, CDR2 YYEKEE (reference sequence). The CDR3 covers 17 residues. The V gene end was trimmed by 3 bases and the J gene end by 1 base; junction bases not matched to a gene: 12. This CDR3 reads CASSSRPGTSVSYEQYF. DNA of the CDR3: TGTGCCAGCAGCTCCCGTCCCGGGACTAGTGTTTCCTACGAGCAGTACTTC.

In this sample, this clonotype turned up a few times. This chain uses TRBV7-6 with TRBJ1-1; possibly TRBD1 for D (6 bases). Germline V gene lookup returns CDR1 SGHVS and CDR2 FNYEAQ. CDR3 length equals 15 residues. The ends were cut back, 3 bases at V and 3 bases at J, with 14 bases in the middle. Here the CDR3 reads CASSLSAGGHTEAFF. CDR3 DNA sequence: TGTGCCAGCAGCTTGAGTGCGGGGGGCCACACTGAAGCTTTCTTT. The full variable domain, its missing parts supplied by reference TRBV7-6 and TRBJ1-1, is GAGVSQSPRYKVTKRGQDVALRCDPISGHVSLYWYRQALGQGPEFLTYFNYEAQQDKSGLPNDRFSAERPEGSISTLTIQRTEQRDSAMYRCASSLSAGGHTEAFFGQGTRLTVV.

The chain recombines TRBV27 with TRBJ2-3; TRBD2 matches at 14 bases. This CDR3 has 15 amino acids. Germline CDR1 MNHEY, CDR2 SMNVEV (reference sequence). The J segment lost 6 bases and the V segment lost 4 bases, leaving 3 bases of the junction unmatched. The CDR3 DNA sequence: TGTGCCAGCAGTTGGACTAGCGGGGGGTGGGATACGCAGTATTTT. Its translation: CASSWTSGGWDTQYF.

This clonotype was seen only a few times. The V gene is TRBV5-1, the J gene TRBJ2-7; 10 bases are a match to TRBD1. Germline lookup yields CDR1 SGHRS and CDR2 YFSETQ. This CDR3 comprises 15 residues. V shed 4 bases, J shed 3 bases, and the junction held 7 bases outside the gene matches. DNA of the CDR3: TGCGCCAGCAGCCCCCGGACAGGGGGACGCTACGAGCAGTACGTC. Protein sequence: CASSPRTGGRYEQYV.

This clonotype was detected only a few times. The CDR3 is CASSLLAGIGDTQYF. The CDR3 bases are TGTGCCAGCAGTTTATTAGCGGGTATCGGGGATACGCAGTATTTT. This rearrangement joins TRBV27 to TRBJ2-3, with 7 bases aligning to TRBD2. The CDR3 has 15 residues. V lost 1 base and J lost 6; bases outside the gene matches: 7. Germline CDR1 and CDR2: MNHEY and SMNVEV (reference sequence).